The rows below give T cell receptor beta chains drawn from one sample of a study of cytomegalovirus exposure and HLA in healthy donors. Sequencing was performed with immunoSEQ multiplex PCR; in TCRdb, only in-frame clones are kept and a portion is missing. The repertoire holds more than 95,000 clones, with around 78% as singletons. The sequenced sample was PBMCs. Every receptor here comes from a middle-aged man in good health and CMV-seronegative. The CDR3 runs from the conserved cysteine through the conserved F or W. The D gene is left open where the match is weak. Clone sizes are given selectively: once, few, many, or a class where the clone is expanded.

clone size	CDR3 length	V gene	J gene	D gene	CDR3 protein	CDR3 DNA
NA	13	TRBV19	TRBJ1-2	NA	CASSIYSNYGYTF	TGTGCCAGTAGTATTTATAGTAACTATGGCTACACCTTC
NA	16	TRBV5-4	TRBJ1-1	TRBD1	CASSPINDRGSTEAFF	TGTGCCAGCAGCCCAATCAATGACAGGGGTAGCACTGAAGCTTTCTTT
NA	14	TRBV7-6	TRBJ2-7	NA	CASSQSGNSYEQYF	TGTGCCAGCAGCCAGTCAGGGAACTCCTACGAGCAGTACTTC
NA	14	TRBV29-1	TRBJ2-2	NA	CSVASRLDTGELFF	TGCAGCGTTGCTTCCCGACTAGACACCGGGGAGCTGTTTTTT
once	14	TRBV7-2	TRBJ2-5	NA	CASSLGTGGETQYF	TGTGCCAGCAGCTTAGGGACTGGCGGGGAGACCCAGTACTTC
NA	14	TRBV6-5	TRBJ1-5	NA	CASSYSRHNQPQHF	TGTGCCAGCAGTTACTCGCGGCACAATCAGCCCCAGCATTTT
few	14	TRBV6-5	TRBJ1-6	NA	CASSRDIRDSPLHF	TGTGCCAGCAGCCGGGACATTCGAGATTCACCCCTCCACTTT
NA	14	TRBV2	TRBJ1-5	NA	CASRDRYSNQPQHF	TGTGCCAGCAGGGACAGATATAGCAATCAGCCCCAGCATTTT
NA	15	TRBV5-1	TRBJ1-1	TRBD1	CASSSGTGAFTEAFF	TGCGCCAGCAGCTCCGGGACAGGGGCCTTCACTGAAGCTTTCTTT
NA	15	TRBV6-1	TRBJ1-5	NA	CASSEGSLSNQPQHF	TGTGCCAGCAGTGAGGGGAGTCTTAGCAATCAGCCCCAGCATTTT
NA	14	TRBV18	TRBJ2-1	TRBD1	CASSQSTGFGEQFF	TGTGCCAGCTCACAGTCGACAGGGTTTGGGGAGCAGTTCTTC
NA	17	TRBV5-5	TRBJ2-6	TRBD1	CASSGDRGFSGANVLTF	TGTGCCAGCAGCGGTGACAGGGGGTTCTCTGGGGCCAACGTCCTGACTTTC
NA	15	TRBV7-8	TRBJ1-1	NA	CASSLGPQRNTEAFF	TGTGCCAGCAGCTTAGGGCCCCAAAGGAACACTGAAGCTTTCTTT
few	15	TRBV6-1	TRBJ1-1	NA	CASSSYDPVNTEAFF	TGTGCCAGCAGTTCGTATGATCCAGTGAACACTGAAGCTTTCTTT
NA	16	TRBV9	TRBJ1-1	NA	CASSAGKGMLRTEAFF	TGTGCCAGCAGCGCCGGAAAGGGGATGTTGAGGACTGAAGCTTTCTTT
NA	13	TRBV6-1	TRBJ1-2	NA	CASSGLTGPGYTF	TGTGCCAGCAGTGGCCTTACAGGGCCCGGTTACACCTTC
NA	13	TRBV5-5	TRBJ1-1	NA	CASRAGVGTEAFF	TGTGCCAGCAGGGCAGGGGTAGGGACTGAAGCTTTCTTT
NA	16	TRBV5-5	TRBJ2-2	TRBD2	CASTKGLAGEGRELFF	TGTGCCAGCACAAAGGGGCTAGCGGGGGAAGGCAGGGAGCTGTTTTTT
NA	19	TRBV5-4	TRBJ2-1	TRBD2	CASSLRVGAGGPGYNEQFF	TGTGCCAGCAGCTTGAGAGTCGGAGCGGGGGGGCCGGGTTACAATGAGCAGTTCTTC
NA	15	TRBV7-2	TRBJ2-3	NA	CASSVPGAPTDTQYF	TGTGCCAGCAGCGTACCAGGGGCCCCCACAGATACGCAGTATTTT
NA	13	TRBV7-8	TRBJ1-1	NA	CASAGALWTEAFF	TGTGCCAGCGCAGGGGCCCTTTGGACTGAAGCTTTCTTT
once	16	TRBV7-9	TRBJ1-6	TRBD1	CASSLDGQGTGSPLHF	TGTGCCAGCAGCTTAGATGGACAGGGAACGGGTTCACCCCTCCACTTT
few	15	TRBV19	TRBJ2-5	TRBD1	CASTVRQGPKETQYF	TGTGCCAGTACCGTGAGACAGGGACCGAAGGAGACCCAGTACTTC
NA	12	TRBV7-3	TRBJ1-1	NA	CASSLIPRLAFF	TGTGCCAGCAGCTTAATCCCCCGGTTGGCTTTCTTT
few	15	TRBV7-3	TRBJ2-3	TRBD2	CASSPSGGPADTQYF	TGTGCCAGCAGCCCTAGCGGGGGGCCCGCGGATACGCAGTATTTT
NA	16	TRBV4-3	TRBJ1-1	NA	CASSQDVGTGTTEAFF	TGCGCCAGCAGCCAAGATGTGGGAACAGGGACCACTGAAGCTTTCTTT
once	16	TRBV14	TRBJ1-4	NA	CASSQELAGTNEKLFF	TGTGCCAGCAGCCAAGAATTAGCGGGGACTAATGAAAAACTGTTTTTT
NA	15	TRBV6-1	TRBJ1-1	TRBD1	CATTPYGTANTKAFF	TGTGCCACCACACCATACGGGACAGCTAACACTAAAGCTTTCTTT
NA	15	TRBV2	TRBJ2-5	NA	CASSEQGQGGETQYF	TGTGCCAGCAGTGAACAGGGGCAGGGGGGAGAGACCCAGTACTTC
NA	15	TRBV7-9	TRBJ2-5	NA	CASSDPNPGPETQYF	TGTGCCAGCAGCGATCCAAATCCCGGTCCAGAGACCCAGTACTTC
NA	13	TRBV11-2	TRBJ2-7	TRBD1	CASSPGTGYEQYF	TGTGCCAGCAGCCCTGGGACAGGGTACGAGCAGTACTTC
NA	15	TRBV9	TRBJ2-7	NA	CASSVEATEIYEQYF	TGTGCCAGCAGCGTAGAGGCAACAGAAATTTACGAGCAGTACTTC
few	14	TRBV29-1	TRBJ1-1	NA	CSVLPYLGGTEAFF	TGCAGCGTTCTGCCTTACCTGGGGGGCACTGAAGCTTTCTTT
NA	13	TRBV19	TRBJ1-4	TRBD1	CASITGGGEKLFF	TGTGCCAGTATTACAGGGGGCGGTGAAAAACTGTTTTTT
NA	16	TRBV6-6	TRBJ1-3	NA	CASSYGGQEAGNTIYF	TGTGCCAGCAGTTACGGGGGACAAGAAGCTGGAAACACCATATATTTT
NA	15	TRBV18	TRBJ1-3	NA	CASSSDMSSGNTIYF	TGTGCCAGCTCATCAGACATGAGCTCTGGAAACACCATATATTTT
NA	16	TRBV9	TRBJ2-7	TRBD1	CASSGAKTGRSYEQYF	TGTGCCAGCAGCGGCGCTAAGACAGGGCGCTCCTACGAGCAGTACTTC
NA	15	TRBV7-2	TRBJ1-1	NA	CASSLDYGPNTEAFF	TGTGCCAGCAGCTTAGACTACGGTCCAAACACTGAAGCTTTCTTT
once	12	TRBV6-5	TRBJ2-7	NA	CASSTYSYEQYF	TGTGCCAGCAGTACCTACAGCTACGAGCAGTACTTC
NA	16	TRBV15	TRBJ2-3	TRBD2	CATSRDMIAGADTQYF	TGTGCCACCAGCAGAGATATGATAGCGGGGGCCGATACGCAGTATTTT
NA	14	TRBV2	TRBJ2-7	NA	CASSGSQRSYEQYF	TGTGCCAGCAGTGGTAGTCAACGCTCCTACGAGCAGTACTTC
few	14	TRBV27	TRBJ1-2	NA	CASSFRGSNYGYTF	TGTGCCAGCAGTTTCCGGGGGAGTAACTATGGCTACACCTTC
NA	11	TRBV2	TRBJ2-3	NA	CASQGTDTQYF	TGTGCCAGCCAGGGGACAGATACGCAGTATTTT
NA	14	TRBV6-5	TRBJ2-6	NA	CASHQSSGANGLTF	TGTGCCAGTCATCAGAGCTCTGGGGCCAACGGCCTGACTTTC
NA	14	TRBV5-6	TRBJ2-7	TRBD2	CASRTGLAVYEQYF	TGTGCCAGCAGAACGGGACTAGCGGTTTACGAGCAGTACTTC
NA	15	TRBV27	TRBJ2-1	TRBD2	CASSTGGPGYNEQFF	TGTGCCAGCAGTACGGGGGGGCCCGGGTACAATGAGCAGTTCTTC
NA	12	TRBV10-3	TRBJ2-7	TRBD1	CAIRDREDEQYF	TGTGCCATCAGGGACAGGGAGGACGAGCAGTACTTC
few	13	TRBV5-1	TRBJ1-2	NA	CASSSGALDGYTF	TGCGCCAGCTCCTCAGGGGCTCTCGATGGCTACACCTTC
NA	13	TRBV7-6	TRBJ2-5	TRBD1	CASSSGQGGTQYF	TGTGCCAGCAGCTCTGGACAGGGAGGTACCCAGTACTTC
few	14	TRBV28	TRBJ1-5	NA	CAVTTGTQNQPQHF	TGTGCCGTAACAACCGGGACACAAAATCAGCCCCAGCATTTT
few	15	TRBV7-9	TRBJ1-1	NA	CASSLLAGLNTEAFF	TGTGCCAGCAGCCTCTTGGCGGGATTGAACACTGAAGCTTTCTTT
NA	14	TRBV18	TRBJ2-5	TRBD2	CASSQGRVGETQYF	TGTGCCAGCTCACAAGGGAGGGTAGGAGAGACCCAGTACTTC
NA	14	TRBV19	TRBJ1-5	NA	CATDMGQANQPQHF	TGTGCCACCGATATGGGCCAGGCCAATCAGCCCCAGCATTTT
NA	12	TRBV13	TRBJ1-2	NA	CASSALVSGYTF	TGTGCCAGCAGCGCGCTGGTAAGTGGCTACACCTTC
few	13	TRBV7-9	TRBJ2-1	NA	CASSLGGGAMQFF	TGTGCCAGCAGCTTAGGTGGGGGGGCTATGCAGTTCTTC